Below, one T cell receptor (beta chain) is given with its context. Its cognate antigen is unknown. The sample belongs to a study of regulatory dendritic cells for organ transplantation. Germline trimming cut 3 bases from V and 8 bases from J; bases unmatched to any gene: 2. This CDR3 is 13 amino acids long. Germline V lookup: CDR1 SEHNR, CDR2 FQNEAQ (reference sequence). Study-wide findings and caveats: Naive CD4+ and CD8+ repertoires were highly diverse; memory CD8+ was most oligoclonal. Between individuals, the alloreactive memory CD8+ T cell pool differed considerably.

Libraries were prepared by immunoSEQ multiplex PCR; TCRdb keeps only in-frame clonotypes and omits some of them. The top ten clones hold about an eighth of a sample with 5,500 to 6,000 clones, about 64% of them seen once. This clonotype was obtained from a human donor in good health. The chain has TRBV7-9 and TRBJ1-2, with TRBD1 matching over 11 bases. The sample was memory CD8+ T cells from blood. The sample's subset: CD45RO+ memory T cells. The CDR3 bases are TGTGCCAGCAGCTTCGGACAGGGGGCAGGCTACACCTTC. Translated, it gives CASSFGQGAGYTF.